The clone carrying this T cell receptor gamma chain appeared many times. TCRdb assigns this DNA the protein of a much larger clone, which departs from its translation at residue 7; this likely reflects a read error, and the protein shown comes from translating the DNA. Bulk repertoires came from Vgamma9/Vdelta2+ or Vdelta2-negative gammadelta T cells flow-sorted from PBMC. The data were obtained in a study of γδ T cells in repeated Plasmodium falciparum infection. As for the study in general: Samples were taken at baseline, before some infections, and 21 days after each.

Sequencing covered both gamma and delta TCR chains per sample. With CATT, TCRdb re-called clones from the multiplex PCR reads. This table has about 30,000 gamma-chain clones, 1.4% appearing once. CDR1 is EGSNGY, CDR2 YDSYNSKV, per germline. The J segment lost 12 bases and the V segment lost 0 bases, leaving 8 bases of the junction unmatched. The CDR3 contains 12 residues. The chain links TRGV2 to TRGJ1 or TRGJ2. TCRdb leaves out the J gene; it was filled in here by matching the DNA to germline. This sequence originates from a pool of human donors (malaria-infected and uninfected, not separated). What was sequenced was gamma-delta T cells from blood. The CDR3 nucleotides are TGTGCCACCTGGGACGGGGAAAGTGCGAAACTCTTT. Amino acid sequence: CATWDGESAKLF.